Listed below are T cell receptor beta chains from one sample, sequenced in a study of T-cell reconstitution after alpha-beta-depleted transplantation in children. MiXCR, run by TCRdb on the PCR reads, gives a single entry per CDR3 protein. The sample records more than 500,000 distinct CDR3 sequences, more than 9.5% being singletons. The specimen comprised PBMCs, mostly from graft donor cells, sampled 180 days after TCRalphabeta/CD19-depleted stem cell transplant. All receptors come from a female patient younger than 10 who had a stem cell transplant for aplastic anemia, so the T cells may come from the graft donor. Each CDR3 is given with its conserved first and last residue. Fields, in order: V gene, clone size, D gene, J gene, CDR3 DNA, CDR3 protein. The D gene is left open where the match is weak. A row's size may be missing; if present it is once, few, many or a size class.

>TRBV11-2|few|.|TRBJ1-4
TGTGCCAGCAGTCCAACCCCCGATGGGGCAGGGGATGATGAAAAACTGTTTTTT
CASSPTPDGAGDDEKLFF
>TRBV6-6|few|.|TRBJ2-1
TGTGCCAGTATCAAGGGCCCTGAGCAGTTCTTC
CASIKGPEQFF
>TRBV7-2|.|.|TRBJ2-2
TGTGCCAGCAGCTTAGTCGCGTTCAGCAGATTAAACACCGGGGAGCTGTTTTTT
CASSLVAFSRLNTGELFF
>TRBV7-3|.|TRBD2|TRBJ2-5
TGTGCCAGCAGCGCGACTAGCGGACTTGCCCAGTACTTC
CASSATSGLAQYF
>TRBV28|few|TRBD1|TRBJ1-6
TGTGCCAGCAGTTTGGAGGGGGCAAGTAATTCACCCCTCCACTTT
CASSLEGASNSPLHF
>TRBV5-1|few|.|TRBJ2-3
TGCGCCAGCAGACAGGGCCCTAGCACAGATACGCAGTATTTT
CASRQGPSTDTQYF
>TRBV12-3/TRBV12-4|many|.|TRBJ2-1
TGTGCCAGCCGTGGGGCTGAGCAGTTCTTC
CASRGAEQFF
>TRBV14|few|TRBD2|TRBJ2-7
TGTGCCAGCAGCCAAGGCTACCTCTCAGGCGGGAGCTACGAGCAGTACTTC
CASSQGYLSGGSYEQYF
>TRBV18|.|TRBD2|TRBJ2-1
TGTGGATCGGCGGGACTAGGATACAATGAGCAGTTCTTC
CGSAGLGYNEQFF
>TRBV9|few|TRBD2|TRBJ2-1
TGTGCCAGCAGCCCGACTTCGGGACTAGCGTACAATGAGCAGTTCTTC
CASSPTSGLAYNEQFF
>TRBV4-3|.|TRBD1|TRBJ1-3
TGCGCCAGCAGCCCTCACATCGGACAGGGGGCCTCTGGAAACACCATATATTTT
CASSPHIGQGASGNTIYF
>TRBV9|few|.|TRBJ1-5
TGTGCCAGCAGCGTAGGGTTTGGGGGCCGTCAGCCCCAGCATTTT
CASSVGFGGRQPQHF
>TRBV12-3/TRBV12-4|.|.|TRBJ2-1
TGTGCCAGCAGTCTGTACAATGAGCACTTCTTC
CASSLYNEHFF
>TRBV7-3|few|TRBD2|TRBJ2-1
TGTGCCAGCAGCTTAAAAGCGGGAGTCCCGAGCAATGAGCAGTTCTTC
CASSLKAGVPSNEQFF
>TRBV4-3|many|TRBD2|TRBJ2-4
TGCGCCAGCAGCCAAGTTACCGGGACTAGCGGGATGGTGAAAAACATTCAGTACTTC
CASSQVTGTSGMVKNIQYF
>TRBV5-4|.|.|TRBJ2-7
TGTGCCAGTGAAAGGGGCGGGAACTCCTACGAGCAGTACTTC
CASERGGNSYEQYF
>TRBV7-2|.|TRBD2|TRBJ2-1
TGTGCCAGCAGCTCAGGGCTAGCGGGACCCTTTTATGAGCAGTTCTTC
CASSSGLAGPFYEQFF
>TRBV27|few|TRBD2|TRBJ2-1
TGTGCCAGCAGTTTCCCCGGACTAGCGGGAGGTCCGAAGAACAATGAGCAGTTCTTC
CASSFPGLAGGPKNNEQFF
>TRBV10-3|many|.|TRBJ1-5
TGTGCCATCAGCCCAGGGGTCAATCAGCCCCAGCATTTT
CAISPGVNQPQHF
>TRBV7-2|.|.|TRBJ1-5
TGTGCCAGCAGCACCCGGACGGGGGACCAGCCCCAGCATTTT
CASSTRTGDQPQHF
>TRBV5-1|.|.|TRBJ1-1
TGCGCCAGCAGCTTGGATAGAGGAGCTGGGGCTTTCTTT
CASSLDRGAGAFF
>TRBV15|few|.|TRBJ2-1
TGTGCCACCAGCAGAGATGCGGTATCCTACAATGAGCAGTTCTTC
CATSRDAVSYNEQFF
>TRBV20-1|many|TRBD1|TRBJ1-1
TGCAGTGCTAGAGATAGACAGGGGGTATTCACTGAAGCTTTCTTT
CSARDRQGVFTEAFF
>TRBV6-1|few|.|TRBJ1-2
TGTGCCAGCAGTGACGCGTTGTGGCAGAGCAACTATGGCTACACCTTC
CASSDALWQSNYGYTF
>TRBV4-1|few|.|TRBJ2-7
TGCGCCAGCAGCCAAGATGGCCTCCGGGACTGGTCGATCGAGCAGTACTTC
CASSQDGLRDWSIEQYF
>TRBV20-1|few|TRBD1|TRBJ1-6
TGCAGTGCCGTAGACAGGGCCTATAATTCACCCCTCCACTTT
CSAVDRAYNSPLHF
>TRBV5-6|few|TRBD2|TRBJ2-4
TGTGCCAGCAGCTTGATAGGGACTAACAACATTCAGTACTTC
CASSLIGTNNIQYF
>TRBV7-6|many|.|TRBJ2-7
TGTGCCAGCAGCTTTCAGGGCTACGAGCAGTACTTC
CASSFQGYEQYF
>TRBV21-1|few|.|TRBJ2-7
TGTGCCAGTACGGGTCGGGGAAGACAGGGGGAGGACTACGAGCAGTACTTC
CASTGRGRQGEDYEQYF
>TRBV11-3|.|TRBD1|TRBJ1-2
TGTGCCAGCAGCCCGCGGACAGGGGAAGGCTACACCTTC
CASSPRTGEGYTF
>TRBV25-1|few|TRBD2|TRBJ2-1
TGTGCCAGCAGTGAAGCAGGAAGAGCGGGAGGGCTCTACAATGAGCAGTTCTTC
CASSEAGRAGGLYNEQFF
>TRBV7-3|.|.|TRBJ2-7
TGTGCCAGCAGCGCTGTAAGGGGATACGAGCAGTACTTC
CASSAVRGYEQYF
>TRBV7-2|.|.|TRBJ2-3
TGTGCCAGCAGCTTAGCGGGCATCCCTTTCACAGATACGCAGTATTTT
CASSLAGIPFTDTQYF
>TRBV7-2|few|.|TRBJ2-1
TGTGCCAGCAGCTTATTAGGGGTTGGGCATGAGCAGTTCTTC
CASSLLGVGHEQFF
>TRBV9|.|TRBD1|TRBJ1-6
TGTGCCAGCAGCGGGACAGGGTTAAGGTACTCACCCCTCCACTTT
CASSGTGLRYSPLHF
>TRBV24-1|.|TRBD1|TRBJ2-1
TGTGCCACCAGTGATCCCGACAGGGGGGGCAATGAGCAGTTCTTC
CATSDPDRGGNEQFF
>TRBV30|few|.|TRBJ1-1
TGTGCCTGGAGTGTACCAGACAGAAAGAACACTGAAGCTTTCTTT
CAWSVPDRKNTEAFF
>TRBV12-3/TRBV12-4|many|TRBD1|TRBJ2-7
TGTGCCAGCAGCAGGGCCCCCGGGACAGGGTACGAGCAGTACTTC
CASSRAPGTGYEQYF
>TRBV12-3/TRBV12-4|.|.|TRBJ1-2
TGTGCCAGCAGTTTTGTTGCGGGGGGGGGCTACACCTTC
CASSFVAGGGYTF
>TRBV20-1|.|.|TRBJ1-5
TGCAGTGCTAGAGCAAGGACCAGTGGCAATCAGCCCCAGCATTTT
CSARARTSGNQPQHF
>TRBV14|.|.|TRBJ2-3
TGTGCCAGCAGCCAAGTCCGGGCCCCGGGGGCTACAGATACGCAGTATTTT
CASSQVRAPGATDTQYF
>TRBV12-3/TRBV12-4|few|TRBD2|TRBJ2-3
TGTGCCAGCAGGCGGCAAGGACTAGCGGACCCTGCGCAGTATTTT
CASRRQGLADPAQYF
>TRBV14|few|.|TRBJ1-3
TGTGCCAGCAGCCAGGTGTTTAAGAGCTCTGGAAACACCATATATTTT
CASSQVFKSSGNTIYF
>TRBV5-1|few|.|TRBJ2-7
TGCGCCAGCAGGGTAGGAGGGGGGGCCTACGAGCAGTACTTC
CASRVGGGAYEQYF
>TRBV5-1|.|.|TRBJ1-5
TGCGCCAGCAGCTTGGATTTCAGGGATCAGCCCCAGCATTTT
CASSLDFRDQPQHF
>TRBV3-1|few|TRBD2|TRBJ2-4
TGTGCCAGCAGCCAAGATCGGGGTAGCGGGAGAGATGGCAAAAACATTCAGTACTTC
CASSQDRGSGRDGKNIQYF
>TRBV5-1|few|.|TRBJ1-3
TGCGCCAGCAGCTTGTTGCCTTGGGAGGGCCGCTCTGGAAACACCATATATTTT
CASSLLPWEGRSGNTIYF
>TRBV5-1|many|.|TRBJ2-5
TGCGCCAGCAGCCCGGCAGGGTCCGGGACCCAGTACTTC
CASSPAGSGTQYF
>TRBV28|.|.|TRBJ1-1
TGTGCCAGCAGCCCATTTTTGTGGGCTGGGACTGAAGCTTTCTTT
CASSPFLWAGTEAFF
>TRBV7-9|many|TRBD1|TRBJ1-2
TGTGCCAGCAGTTTAGGGGGCGATGGCTACACCTTC
CASSLGGDGYTF